Included here is one T cell receptor (beta chain) sequence, with context. The antigen is unknown. Unique molecular identifiers were built into the TCR beta cDNA libraries. Using its own MiXCR run on the PCR reads, TCRdb lists one record per CDR3 protein. The sample shows 380,000 or so distinct CDR3 sequences, less than 40% of them seen only once. Germline CDR1 is SNHLY and CDR2 is FYNNEI. The CDR3 length is 13 residues. The trim removed 4 bases at V and 5 bases at J, leaving 3 bases unmatched. The record originates from a study of post-analysis software for immune sequencing data. Study at large: Recorded disease courses covered relapsing-remitting, secondary progressive and progressive-relapsing multiple sclerosis. Some patients had no subtype annotation. Study-level findings and limits: The study found significantly lower normalized Chao1 diversity in multiple sclerosis patients than in controls. About five TRBV segments, including TRBV5-6, TRBV5-1 and TRBV20-1, were more frequent in patients than controls.

Sequencing input: blood. This sequence originates from a girl between 10 and 17 years old with multiple sclerosis. The chain is built from TRBV2 and TRBJ1-1, with 8 bases fitting TRBD1. The CDR3 is CASSGQGLTEAFF. Here the CDR3 DNA reads TGTGCCAGCAGTGGACAGGGGTTAACTGAAGCTTTCTTT.